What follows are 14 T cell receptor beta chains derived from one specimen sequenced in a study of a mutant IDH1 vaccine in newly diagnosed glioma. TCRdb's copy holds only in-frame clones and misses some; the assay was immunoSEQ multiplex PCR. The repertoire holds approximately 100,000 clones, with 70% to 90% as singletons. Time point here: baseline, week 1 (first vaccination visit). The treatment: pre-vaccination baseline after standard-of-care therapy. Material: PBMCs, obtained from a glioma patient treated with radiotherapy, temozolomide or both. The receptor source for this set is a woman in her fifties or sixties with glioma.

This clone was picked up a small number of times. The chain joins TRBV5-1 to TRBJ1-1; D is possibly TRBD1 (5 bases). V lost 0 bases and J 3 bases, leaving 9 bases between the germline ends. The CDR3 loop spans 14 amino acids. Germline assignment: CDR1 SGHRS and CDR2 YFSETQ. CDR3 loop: CASSLGMGDTEAFF. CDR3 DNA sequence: TGCGCCAGCAGCTTGGGAATGGGGGACACTGAAGCTTTCTTT.

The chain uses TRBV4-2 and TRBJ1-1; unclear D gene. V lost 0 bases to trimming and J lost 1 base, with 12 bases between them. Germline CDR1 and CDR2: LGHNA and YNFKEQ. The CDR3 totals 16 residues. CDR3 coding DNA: TGTGCCAGCAGCCAAGATCGACTAGCTCCGAACACTGAAGCTTTCTTT. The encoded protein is CASSQDRLAPNTEAFF.

For the CDR3, the DNA is TGTGCCAGCAGAGAGGCAGGAGTGGGGAACACTGAAGCTTTCTTT. Its translation: CASREAGVGNTEAFF. This chain uses TRBV28 with TRBJ1-1; D is uncertain. Trimming shortened V by 6 bases and J by 1 base, and 15 bases separated the two germline ends. The CDR3 runs to 15 residues. CDR1 is MDHEN and CDR2 is SYDVKM in the germline V gene.

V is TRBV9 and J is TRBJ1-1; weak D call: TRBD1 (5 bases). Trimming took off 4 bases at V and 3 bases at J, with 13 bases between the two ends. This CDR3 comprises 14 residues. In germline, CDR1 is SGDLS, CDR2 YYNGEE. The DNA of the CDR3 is TGTGCCAGCAGCCCTAGACAGTTGGACACTGAAGCTTTCTTT. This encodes CASSPRQLDTEAFF.

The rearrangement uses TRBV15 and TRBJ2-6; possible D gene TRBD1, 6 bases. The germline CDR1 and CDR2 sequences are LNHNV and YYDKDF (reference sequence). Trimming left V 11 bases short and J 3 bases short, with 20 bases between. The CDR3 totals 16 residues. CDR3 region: CAVPHRVGVGANVLTF. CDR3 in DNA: TGTGCCGTCCCGCACAGGGTAGGGGTTGGGGCCAACGTCCTGACTTTC.

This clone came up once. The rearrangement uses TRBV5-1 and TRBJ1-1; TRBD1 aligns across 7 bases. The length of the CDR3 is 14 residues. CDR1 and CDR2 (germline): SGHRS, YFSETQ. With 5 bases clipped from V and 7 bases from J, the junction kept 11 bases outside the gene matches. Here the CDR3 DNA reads TGCGCCAGCAGAGAAAGGACAGGACAGATTGAAGCTTTCTTT. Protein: CASRERTGQIEAFF.

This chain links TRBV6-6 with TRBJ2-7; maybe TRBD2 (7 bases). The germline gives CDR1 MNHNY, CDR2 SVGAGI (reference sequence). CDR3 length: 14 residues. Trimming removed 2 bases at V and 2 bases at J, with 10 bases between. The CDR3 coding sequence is TGTGCCAGCAGTTACGGGGGGGCAACCTACGAGCAGTACTTC. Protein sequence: CASSYGGATYEQYF.

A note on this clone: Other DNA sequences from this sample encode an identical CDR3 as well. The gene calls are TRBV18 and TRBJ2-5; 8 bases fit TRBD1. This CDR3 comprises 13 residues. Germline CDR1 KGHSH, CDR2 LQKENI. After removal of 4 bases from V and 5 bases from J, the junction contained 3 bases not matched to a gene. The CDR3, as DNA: TGTGCCAGCTCACTTCGACAGGGGGAGACCCAGTACTTC. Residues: CASSLRQGETQYF.

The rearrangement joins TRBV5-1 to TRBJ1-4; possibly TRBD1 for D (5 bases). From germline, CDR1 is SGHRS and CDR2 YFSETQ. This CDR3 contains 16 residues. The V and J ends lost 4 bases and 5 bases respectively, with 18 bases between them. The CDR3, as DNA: TGCGCCAGCAGCCCGCGCGAAGGGCAGGGCAATGAAAAACTGTTTTTT. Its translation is CASSPREGQGNEKLFF.

The CDR3 DNA is TGTGCCAGCGGACCGTCTAGCGGGAGCCACGGGGAGCTGTTTTTT. Protein sequence: CASGPSSGSHGELFF. The V gene is TRBV7-9, the J gene TRBJ2-2; 10 nucleotides agree with TRBD2. Germline CDR1 and CDR2: SEHNR and FQNEAQ (reference sequence). The CDR3 extends over 15 amino acids. V lost 8 bases to trimming and J lost 7 bases; unmatched junction nucleotides: 10.

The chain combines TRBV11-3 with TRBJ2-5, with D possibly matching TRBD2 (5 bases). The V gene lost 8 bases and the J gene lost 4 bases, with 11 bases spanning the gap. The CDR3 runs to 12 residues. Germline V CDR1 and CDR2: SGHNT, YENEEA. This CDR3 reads CASRGSGETQYF. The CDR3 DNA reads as TGTGCCAGCCGGGGATCAGGAGAGACCCAGTACTTC.

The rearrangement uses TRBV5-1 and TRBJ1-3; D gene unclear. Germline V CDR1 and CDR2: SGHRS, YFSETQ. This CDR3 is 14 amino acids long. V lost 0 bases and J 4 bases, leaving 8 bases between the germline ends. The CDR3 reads CASSLASRGNTIYF. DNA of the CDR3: TGCGCCAGCAGCTTGGCCTCAAGGGGAAACACCATATATTTT.

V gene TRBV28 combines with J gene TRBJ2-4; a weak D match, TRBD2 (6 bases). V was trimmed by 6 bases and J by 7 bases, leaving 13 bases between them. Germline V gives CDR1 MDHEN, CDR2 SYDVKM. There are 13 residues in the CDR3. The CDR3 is CASRYSGGNIQYF. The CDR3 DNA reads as TGTGCCAGCAGATATTCTGGGGGGAACATTCAGTACTTC.

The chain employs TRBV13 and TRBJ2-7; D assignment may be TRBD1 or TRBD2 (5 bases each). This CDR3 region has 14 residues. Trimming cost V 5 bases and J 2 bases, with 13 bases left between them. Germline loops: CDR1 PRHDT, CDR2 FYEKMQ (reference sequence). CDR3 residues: CASSTGLGPYEQYF. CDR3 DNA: TGTGCCAGCAGCACTGGACTGGGGCCCTACGAGCAGTACTTC.